One and the same sample provided the 22 T cell receptor beta chains below, sequenced in a study of Tregs in tolerant kidney transplant recipients. Sequencing was performed with immunoSEQ multiplex PCR; in TCRdb, only in-frame clones are kept and a portion is missing. The sample includes some 66,000 clones, roughly 92% of them seen just once. Specimen: CD8+ T cells from blood, collected before the transplant. The receptors were gathered from a human donor who received a combined kidney and bone marrow transplant.

As DNA, the CDR3 is TGCAGCGTTGTTACAGGGGCTAACTATGGCTACACCTTC. This encodes CSVVTGANYGYTF. The chain uses TRBV29-1 and TRBJ1-2; 7 bases line up with TRBD1. Germline lookup yields CDR1 SQVTM and CDR2 ANQGSEA. Trimming removed 4 bases from V and 0 bases from J; junction bases left unmatched: 2. CDR3 length: 13 amino acids. The full variable domain, with the rest looked up from reference TRBV29-1 and TRBJ1-2, is SAVISQKPSRDICQRGTSLTIQCQVDSQVTMMFWYRQQPGQSLTLIATANQGSEATYESGFVIDKFPISRPNLTFSTLTVSNMSPEDSSIYLCSVVTGANYGYTFGSGTRLTVV.

This clone was seen only once. The J gene is TRBJ2-7, the V gene TRBV19; 7 bases match TRBD2. CDR3 length: 14 amino acids. The V segment lost 1 base and the J segment 3 bases; nucleotides outside the gene matches: 3. Germline V CDR1 and CDR2: LNHDA, SQIVND (reference sequence). CDR3 protein: CASSIASGDYEQYF. Here the CDR3 DNA reads TGTGCCAGTAGTATAGCTAGCGGCGACTACGAGCAGTACTTC.

The chain carries TRBV5-1 and TRBJ2-7; D is undetermined. Germline CDR1 SGHRS, CDR2 YFSETQ. The ends were cut back, 2 bases at V and 0 bases at J, with 9 bases in the middle. The CDR3 runs 14 residues. The CDR3 bases are TGCGCCAGCAGCTTACCAGGTAGCTCCTACGAGCAGTACTTC. This translates into CASSLPGSSYEQYF. Full variable domain (missing parts from reference TRBV5-1 and TRBJ2-7): KAGVTQTPRYLIKTRGQQVTLSCSPISGHRSVSWYQQTPGQGLQFLFEYFSETQRNKGNFPGRFSGRQFSNSRSEMNVSTLELGDSALYLCASSLPGSSYEQYFGPGTRLTVT.

Regarding this clone: Different DNA sequences within this sample yield the same CDR3. The chain couples TRBV9 to TRBJ1-6; a weak D match, TRBD1 (5 bases). CDR1 is SGDLS and CDR2 is YYNGEE in the germline V gene. V was cut by 3 bases and J by 7 bases, with 5 bases left in between. The CDR3 has 12 residues. As DNA, the CDR3 is TGTGCCAGCAGCGCAGGGAATTCACCCCTCCACTTT. This gives the protein CASSAGNSPLHF.

The rearrangement uses TRBV7-9 and TRBJ2-7; no clear D gene. The length of the CDR3 is 12 residues. Germline assignment: CDR1 SEHNR and CDR2 FQNEAQ (reference sequence). The V end was cut by 4 bases, the J end by 6 bases, with 10 bases between. The CDR3 DNA sequence: TGTGCCAGCAGCTCCGATCCTACCGAGCAGTACTTC. It is translated as CASSSDPTEQYF.

The CDR3 DNA reads TGTGCCAGCAGTGAATATCCGAGCGGGGAGCAGTTCTTC. Translating gives CASSEYPSGEQFF. This rearrangement joins TRBV6-1 to TRBJ2-1; D is possibly TRBD2 (6 bases). The CDR3 runs 13 residues. V lost 2 bases, J lost 10 bases, and 12 bases lay in between. The germline V gene has CDR1 MNHNS and CDR2 SASEGT.

This clone showed up just a few times. This chain uses TRBV27 with TRBJ2-3; 7 bases fit TRBD1. Germline V gene data show CDR1 as MNHEY and CDR2 as SMNVEV (reference sequence). J was trimmed by 3 bases and V by 8 bases; bases with no gene match: 8. The CDR3 length is 14 residues. The CDR3 sequence: CASRRQGSTDTQYF. In DNA, the CDR3 is TGTGCCAGCCGCCGACAGGGTTCGACAGATACGCAGTATTTT.

This clone was observed a single time. The chain employs TRBV27 and TRBJ1-5; 8 bases map to TRBD1. The junction had 13 bases not matched to a gene; V was cut back by 4 bases and J by 5 bases. From germline, CDR1 is MNHEY and CDR2 SMNVEV (reference sequence). This CDR3 spans 17 amino acids. CDR3 coding DNA: TGTGCCAGCAGTTCTCTCGCCTTAGGACAGGGTTATCAGCCCCAGCATTTT. Translated, it gives CASSSLALGQGYQPQHF.

The V and J genes are TRBV19 and TRBJ2-7, with 9 bases fitting TRBD2. The germline V gene encodes CDR1 LNHDA and CDR2 SQIVND (reference sequence). After removal of 8 bases from V and 7 bases from J, the junction contained 15 bases not matched to a gene. The CDR3 has 15 amino acids. The CDR3 nucleotides read TGTGCCAGTCGCCTGGTGGCGGGAGGGCCAGGGGAGCAGTACTTC. Protein: CASRLVAGGPGEQYF. Based on the CDR3 plus reference TRBV19 and TRBJ2-7, the full variable domain is DGGITQSPKYLFRKEGQNVTLSCEQNLNHDAMYWYRQDPGQGLRLIYYSQIVNDFQKGDIAEGYSVSREKKESFPLTVTSAQKNPTAFYLCASRLVAGGPGEQYFGPGTRLTVT.

The chain couples TRBV9 to TRBJ2-7; 8 bases agree with TRBD2. Trimming at V came to 5 bases and at J to 1 base, leaving 14 bases not matched to a gene. Germline assignment: CDR1 SGDLS and CDR2 YYNGEE. The CDR3 spans 17 residues. For the CDR3, the DNA is TGTGCCAGCAGTCCCCCAGTCGGGGGGGGCCCATCCTACGAGCAGTACTTC. This codes for CASSPPVGGGPSYEQYF.

The V call is TRBV27, the J call TRBJ1-5; 11 bases line up with TRBD1. Losses at the gene ends were 6 bases for V and 5 bases for J; bases not matched to a gene: 3. Germline CDR1 reads MNHEY; CDR2 reads SMNVEV (reference sequence). CDR3 length: 14 residues. CDR3 sequence reads: CASSRTGGDQPQHF. CDR3 nucleotide sequence: TGTGCCAGCAGCCGGACAGGGGGCGATCAGCCCCAGCATTTT.

As to this clone: The junction departs from germline at one end; a sequencing error may be responsible. CDR3 residues: CAWSVGTGCTF. CDR3 coding DNA: TGTGCCTGGAGTGTCGGGACAGGCTGCACCTTC. The chain has TRBV30 and TRBJ1-2, with 8 bases that match TRBD1. CDR1 is GTSNPN, CDR2 SVGIG, per germline (reference sequence). The CDR3 has 11 residues.

This chain joins TRBV2 and TRBJ2-7; D might be TRBD2 (5 bases). CDR3 length: 13 amino acids. Looked up from germline, CDR1 is SNHLY and CDR2 is FYNNEI. The germline V and J ends were trimmed by 11 bases and 2 bases, with 16 bases remaining between them. The CDR3 DNA sequence: TGTGCCGACTCCTCGCGAGGGACCTACGAGCAGTACTTC. This sequence encodes CADSSRGTYEQYF.

In the case of this clone: One end of the junction is discordant with germline, which a read error may explain. The chain uses TRBV14 and TRBJ2-7; 10 bases align to TRBD2. Germline assignment: CDR1 SGHDN and CDR2 FVKESK. This CDR3 is built from 15 residues. CDR3 sequence reads: CASTQPTSGTYEQYF. Here the CDR3 DNA reads TGTGCCAGCACCCAACCCACTAGCGGGACCTACGAGCAGTACTTC. The full variable domain, its missing parts supplied by reference TRBV14 and TRBJ2-7, is EAGVTQFPSHSVIEKGQTVTLRCDPISGHDNLYWYRRVMGKEIKFLLHFVKESKQDESGMPNNRFLAERTGGTYSTLKVQPAELEDSGVYFCASTQPTSGTYEQYFGPGTRLTVT.

The chain joins TRBV5-6 to TRBJ2-7, with 7 bases identical to TRBD1. CDR3 length equals 13 residues. V shed 4 bases, J shed 7 bases, and the junction held 8 bases outside the gene matches. Germline V CDR1 and CDR2: SGHDT, YYEEEE. The CDR3 region is CASSSRTGEEQYF. CDR3 nucleotide sequence: TGTGCCAGCAGCAGCCGGACAGGAGAGGAGCAGTACTTC.

This chain connects TRBV10-3 to TRBJ2-2, with D perhaps TRBD2 (6 bases). CDR1 is ENHRY, CDR2 SYGVKD, per germline. V was pared by 1 base and J by 0 bases, with 9 bases between. The CDR3 is 16 residues long. CDR3 nucleotides: TGTGCCATCAGTGAGTGGGACTCCGCGAACACCGGGGAGCTGTTTTTT. Translated, it gives CAISEWDSANTGELFF.

The chain joins TRBV27 to TRBJ2-2; 11 nucleotides match TRBD2. Germline loops: CDR1 MNHEY, CDR2 SMNVEV (reference sequence). J was trimmed by 5 bases and V by 3 bases; bases with no gene match: 5. The CDR3 is 16 amino acids. CDR3 nucleotide sequence: TGTGCCAGCAGTTTTAGCGGGAGGGCGGGAACCGGGGAGCTGTTTTTT. Translated, it gives CASSFSGRAGTGELFF.

This chain links TRBV7-6 with TRBJ2-1, with D perhaps TRBD2 (5 bases). V was cut by 2 bases and J by 2 bases, with 10 bases left in between. The CDR3 runs 15 residues. Germline V gene data show CDR1 as SGHVS and CDR2 as FNYEAQ. CDR3 in DNA: TGTGCCAGCAGCTTAACAGCGGCACCCTACAATGAGCAGTTCTTC. It is translated as CASSLTAAPYNEQFF.

CDR3 residues: CANERPTGLYEQYF. The DNA for the CDR3 is TGCGCCAACGAGAGACCCACAGGGTTATACGAGCAGTACTTC. V usage is TRBV5-1 and J usage is TRBJ2-7; the D gene is possibly TRBD1 (6 bases). The germline V and J ends were trimmed by 9 bases and 4 bases, with 20 bases remaining between them. The germline gives CDR1 SGHRS, CDR2 YFSETQ. The CDR3 contains 14 residues.

CDR3 sequence reads: CASSLGGDPHTYEQYF. The DNA for the CDR3 is TGTGCCAGCAGCTTAGGGGGCGACCCTCATACCTACGAGCAGTACTTC. This chain connects TRBV11-2 to TRBJ2-7; tentative D call: TRBD1 (5 bases). The CDR3 has 16 residues. Germline assignment: CDR1 SGHAT and CDR2 FQNNGV. The V and J ends lost 1 base and 2 bases respectively, with 15 bases between them. Filled out from reference TRBV11-2 and TRBJ2-7, the complete variable domain reads EAGVAQSPRYKIIEKRQSVAFWCNPISGHATLYWYQQILGQGPKLLIQFQNNGVVDDSQLPKDRFSAERLKGVDSTLKIQPAKLEDSAVYLCASSLGGDPHTYEQYFGPGTRLTVT.

Note on this clone: At one boundary the junction diverges from the germline segment, which might be a read error. The chain has TRBV29-1 and TRBJ1-1; D is undetermined. Germline V gives CDR1 SQVTM, CDR2 ANQGSEA. This CDR3 spans 16 amino acids. The CDR3 sequence is CSVRRDGEAIDTEAFF. The CDR3 nucleotides are TGCAGCGTTCGACGCGACGGCGAAGCAATTGACACTGAAGCCTTCTTT.

This clone was counted a few times. The chain combines TRBV11-3 with TRBJ2-6; 12 nucleotides agree with TRBD1. Germline trimming cut 5 bases from V and 3 bases from J; bases unmatched to any gene: 8. The CDR3 covers 18 residues. The V gene's germline CDR1 is SGHNT and CDR2 YENEEA. The CDR3 nucleotides read TGTGCCAGCAGCCTCGGGACAGGGGGCTTGGTTGGGGCCAACGTCCTGACTTTC. This encodes CASSLGTGGLVGANVLTF.